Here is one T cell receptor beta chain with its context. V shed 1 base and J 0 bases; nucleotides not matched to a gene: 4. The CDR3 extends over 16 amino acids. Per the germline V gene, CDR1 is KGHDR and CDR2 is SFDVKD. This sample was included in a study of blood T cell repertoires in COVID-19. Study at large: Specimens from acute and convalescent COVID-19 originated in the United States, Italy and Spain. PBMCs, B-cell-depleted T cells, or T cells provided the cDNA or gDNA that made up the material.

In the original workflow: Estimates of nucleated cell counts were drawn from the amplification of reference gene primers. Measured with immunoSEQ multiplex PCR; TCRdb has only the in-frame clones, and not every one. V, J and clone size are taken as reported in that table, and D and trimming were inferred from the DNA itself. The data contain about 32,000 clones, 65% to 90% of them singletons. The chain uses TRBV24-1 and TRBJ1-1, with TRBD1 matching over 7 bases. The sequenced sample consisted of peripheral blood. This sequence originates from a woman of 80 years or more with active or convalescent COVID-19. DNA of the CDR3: TGTGCCACCAGTGATTTATTGACAGGGCTGAACACTGAAGCTTTCTTT. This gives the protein CATSDLLTGLNTEAFF.